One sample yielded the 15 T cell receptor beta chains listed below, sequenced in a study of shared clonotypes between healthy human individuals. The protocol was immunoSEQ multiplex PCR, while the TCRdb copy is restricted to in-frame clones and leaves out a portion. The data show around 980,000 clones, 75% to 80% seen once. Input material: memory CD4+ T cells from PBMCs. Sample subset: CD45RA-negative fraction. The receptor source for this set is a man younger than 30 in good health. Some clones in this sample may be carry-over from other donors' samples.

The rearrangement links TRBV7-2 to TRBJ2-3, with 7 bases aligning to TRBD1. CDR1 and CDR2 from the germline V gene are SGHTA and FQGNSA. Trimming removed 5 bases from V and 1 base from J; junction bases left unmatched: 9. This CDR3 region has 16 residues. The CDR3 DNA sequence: TGTGCCAGCAGCATTAACAGGGGCCTTCGCACAGATACGCAGTATTTT. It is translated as CASSINRGLRTDTQYF.

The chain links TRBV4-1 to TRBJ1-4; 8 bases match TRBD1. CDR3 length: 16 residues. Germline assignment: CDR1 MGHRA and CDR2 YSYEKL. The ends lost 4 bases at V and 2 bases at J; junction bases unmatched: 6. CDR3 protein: CASSPTGVRTNEKLFF. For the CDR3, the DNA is TGCGCCAGCAGCCCGACAGGGGTTCGGACTAATGAAAAACTGTTTTTT.

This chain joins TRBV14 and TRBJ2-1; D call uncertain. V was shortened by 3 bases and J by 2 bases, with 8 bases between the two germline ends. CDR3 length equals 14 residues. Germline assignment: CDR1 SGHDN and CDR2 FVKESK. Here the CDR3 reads CASSHGFTYNEQFF. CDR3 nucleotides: TGTGCCAGCAGCCATGGCTTCACCTACAATGAGCAGTTCTTC.

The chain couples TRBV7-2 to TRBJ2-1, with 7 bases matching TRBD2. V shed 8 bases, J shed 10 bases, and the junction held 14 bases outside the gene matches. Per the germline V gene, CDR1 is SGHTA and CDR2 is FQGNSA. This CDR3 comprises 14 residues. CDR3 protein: CASGGGLARTEQFF. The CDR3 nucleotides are TGTGCCAGCGGGGGGGGACTCGCCCGAACGGAGCAGTTCTTC.

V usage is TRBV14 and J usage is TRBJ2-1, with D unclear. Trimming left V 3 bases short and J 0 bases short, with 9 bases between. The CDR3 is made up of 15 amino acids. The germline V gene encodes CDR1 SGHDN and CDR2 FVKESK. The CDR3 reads CASSQLHTSYNEQFF. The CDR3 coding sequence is TGTGCCAGCAGCCAGTTACATACCTCCTACAATGAGCAGTTCTTC.

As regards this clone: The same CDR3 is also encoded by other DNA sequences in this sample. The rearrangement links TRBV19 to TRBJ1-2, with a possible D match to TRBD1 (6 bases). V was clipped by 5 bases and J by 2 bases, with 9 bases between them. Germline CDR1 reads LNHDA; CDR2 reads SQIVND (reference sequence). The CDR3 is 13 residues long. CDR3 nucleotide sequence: TGTGCCAGTAGTCCAGACAGGAACTATGGCTACACCTTC. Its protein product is CASSPDRNYGYTF.

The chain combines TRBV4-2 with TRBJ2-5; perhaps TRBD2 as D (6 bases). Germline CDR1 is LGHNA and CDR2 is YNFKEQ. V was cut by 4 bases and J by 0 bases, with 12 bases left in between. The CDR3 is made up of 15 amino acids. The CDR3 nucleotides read TGTGCCAGCAGCCCCGCGGGGCAGTACCAAGAGACCCAGTACTTC. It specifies CASSPAGQYQETQYF.

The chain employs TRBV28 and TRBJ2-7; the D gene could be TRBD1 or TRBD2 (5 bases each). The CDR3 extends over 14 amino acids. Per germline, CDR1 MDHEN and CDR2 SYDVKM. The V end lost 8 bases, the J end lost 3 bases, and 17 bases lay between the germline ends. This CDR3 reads CASRVGTNIYEQYF. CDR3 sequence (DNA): TGTGCCAGCCGAGTAGGGACGAACATCTACGAGCAGTACTTC.

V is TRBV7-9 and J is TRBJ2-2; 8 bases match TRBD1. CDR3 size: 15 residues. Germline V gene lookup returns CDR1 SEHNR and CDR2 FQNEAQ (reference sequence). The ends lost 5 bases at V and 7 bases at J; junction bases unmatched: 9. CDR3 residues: CASSLGAGGGGELFF. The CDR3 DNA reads TGTGCCAGCAGCCTCGGGGCAGGGGGCGGCGGGGAGCTGTTTTTT.

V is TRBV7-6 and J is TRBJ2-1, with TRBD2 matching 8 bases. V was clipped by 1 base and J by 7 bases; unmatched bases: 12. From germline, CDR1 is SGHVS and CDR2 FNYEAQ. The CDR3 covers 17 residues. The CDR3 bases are TGTGCCAGCAGCTTAGAGGTTCCGAGCGGGAGTAGAAATGAGCAGTTCTTC. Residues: CASSLEVPSGSRNEQFF.

The CDR3 spells CASRSGSTDTQYF. The CDR3, as DNA: TGTGCCAGCAGGAGCGGGAGCACAGATACGCAGTATTTT. V gene TRBV6-1 combines with J gene TRBJ2-3; a possible D gene is TRBD2 (6 bases). In germline, CDR1 is MNHNS, CDR2 SASEGT. The CDR3 spans 13 residues. The V end was cut by 6 bases, the J end by 0 bases, with 7 bases between.

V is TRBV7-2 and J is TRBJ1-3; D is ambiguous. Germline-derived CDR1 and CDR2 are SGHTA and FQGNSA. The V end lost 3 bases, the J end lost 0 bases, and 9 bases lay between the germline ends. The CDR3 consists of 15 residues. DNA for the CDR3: TGTGCCAGCAGCTTGATGGGCAGCTCTGGAAACACCATATATTTT. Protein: CASSLMGSSGNTIYF.

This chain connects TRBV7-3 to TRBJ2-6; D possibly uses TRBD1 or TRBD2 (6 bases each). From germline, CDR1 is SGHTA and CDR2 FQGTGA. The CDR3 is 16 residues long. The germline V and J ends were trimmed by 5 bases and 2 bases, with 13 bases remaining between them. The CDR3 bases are TGTGCCAGCAGCCGGGGGCCGGGTGCTGGGGCCAACGTCCTGACTTTC. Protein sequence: CASSRGPGAGANVLTF.

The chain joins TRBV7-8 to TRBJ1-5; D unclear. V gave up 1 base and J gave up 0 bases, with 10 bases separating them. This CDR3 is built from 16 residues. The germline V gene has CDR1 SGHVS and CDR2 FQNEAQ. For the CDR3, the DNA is TGTGCCAGCAGCTTAGGGCCGCTTTATAGCAATCAGCCCCAGCATTTT. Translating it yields CASSLGPLYSNQPQHF.

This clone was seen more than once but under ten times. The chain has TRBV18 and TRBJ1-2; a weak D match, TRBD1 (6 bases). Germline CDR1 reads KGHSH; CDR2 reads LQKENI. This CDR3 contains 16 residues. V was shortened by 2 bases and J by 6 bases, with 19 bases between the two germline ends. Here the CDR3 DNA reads TGTGCCAGCTCACCAGGGACGGGGGCTTTTGATAATGGCTACACCTTC. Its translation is CASSPGTGAFDNGYTF.